These 21 T cell receptor beta chains originate from one sample sequenced in a study of cytomegalovirus exposure and HLA in healthy donors (dated by TCRdb to about 2017). Libraries were prepared through the immunoSEQ multiplex PCR assay. For the multiplex PCR, a mixture combining 60 forward primers for TCR Vbeta segments and 13 reverse primers for TCR Jbeta segments was used. Sourced from immuneACCESS, this table was stored by TCRdb with only in-frame sequences that have V and J called. A share of the clones is absent; for the studies checked, an unresolved V gene accounts for under half, and the remainder has no known explanation. Present in this sample are 150,000 or so clones, around 76% of which were seen just once. The ten biggest clones cover about 1% of the sample. Source material: PBMCs. All receptors come from a woman aged 35 to 49 in good health and CMV-seronegative.

This rearrangement joins TRBV13 to TRBJ2-2; 11 positions agree with TRBD2. The V segment lost 5 bases and the J segment 3 bases; nucleotides outside the gene matches: 8. Germline CDR1 reads PRHDT; CDR2 reads FYEKMQ (reference sequence). The CDR3 is 17 residues long. The CDR3 DNA follows: TGTGCCAGCAGCGAGTCCGGACTAGCGGGCTACACCGGGGAGCTGTTTTTT. This encodes CASSESGLAGYTGELFF. The whole variable domain, remainder taken from reference TRBV13 and TRBJ2-2, is AAGVIQSPRHLIKEKRETATLKCYPIPRHDTVYWYQQGPGQDPQFLISFYEKMQSDKGSIPDRFSAQQFSDYHSELNMSSLELGDSALYFCASSESGLAGYTGELFFGEGSRLTVL.

A remark on this clone: Relative to the germline gene, one junction end is altered; a read error may explain this. The chain carries TRBV7-7 and TRBJ2-7; TRBD1 agrees at 8 bases. The CDR3 is made up of 13 amino acids. Germline V lookup: CDR1 SSHAT, CDR2 FNYEAQ (reference sequence). Written as DNA, the CDR3 is TGTGCTAGCAGCTCGGACAGGGCGAGGGAGCAGTACTTC. This gives the protein CASSSDRAREQYF.

The V and J genes are TRBV27 and TRBJ1-1; D remains ambiguous. The germline gives CDR1 MNHEY, CDR2 SMNVEV (reference sequence). The CDR3 loop spans 13 amino acids. Trimming stripped 3 bases from V and 1 base from J, with 6 bases between. CDR3 in amino acids: CASSLAKNTEAFF. The CDR3 DNA reads as TGTGCCAGCAGTTTGGCCAAGAACACTGAAGCTTTCTTT.

The chain is built from TRBV7-9 and TRBJ2-7, with D possibly being TRBD2 (6 bases). From germline, CDR1 is SEHNR and CDR2 FQNEAQ (reference sequence). The CDR3 covers 16 residues. The V end was cut by 3 bases, the J end by 2 bases, with 17 bases between. The CDR3 DNA follows: TGTGCCAGCAGCTTGGGTCTAGGAGGGATCGCCTACGAGCAGTACTTC. Translation gives CASSLGLGGIAYEQYF.

The rearrangement links TRBV18 to TRBJ2-7, with a possible D match to TRBD1 (5 bases). CDR3 length: 16 amino acids. Germline V gene sequence: CDR1 KGHSH, CDR2 LQKENI. The germline V and J ends were trimmed by 3 bases and 5 bases, with 20 bases remaining between them. The CDR3 reads CASSPYRTKAADEQYF. The CDR3 DNA reads as TGTGCCAGCTCACCTTATCGGACAAAGGCGGCGGACGAGCAGTACTTC.

The chain recombines TRBV6-1 with TRBJ2-3, with 12 bases that match TRBD1. The J segment lost 5 bases and the V segment lost 7 bases, leaving 7 bases of the junction unmatched. There are 15 residues in the CDR3. CDR1 is MNHNS, CDR2 SASEGT, per germline. For the CDR3, the DNA is TGTGCCAGCAATCCGGGACAGGGGGCGAGAGATACGCAGTATTTT. The encoded protein is CASNPGQGARDTQYF.

The chain employs TRBV7-8 and TRBJ2-1; 14 bases line up with TRBD2. Looked up from germline, CDR1 is SGHVS and CDR2 is FQNEAQ. The V segment lost 5 bases and the J segment 6 bases; nucleotides outside the gene matches: 3. CDR3 length: 15 amino acids. The CDR3 DNA follows: TGTGCCAGCAGCGACGGGACTAGCGGGAGCAATGAGCAGTTCTTC. It specifies CASSDGTSGSNEQFF.

The chain couples TRBV23-1 to TRBJ2-7; 14 bases fit TRBD2. TRBV23-1 is an ORF for which the function is uncertain. The CDR3 has 19 amino acids. V was clipped by 0 bases and J by 3 bases; unmatched bases: 10. CDR3 nucleotide sequence: TGCGCCAGCAGTCAATCGGTGGGACTAGCGGGAGCGGGGCGCTACGAGCAGTACTTC. It encodes CASSQSVGLAGAGRYEQYF.

This chain joins TRBV11-3 and TRBJ1-1, with D hard to call. Germline V CDR1 and CDR2: SGHNT, YENEEA. The V end was cut by 5 bases, the J end by 0 bases, with 10 bases between. The CDR3 extends over 14 amino acids. The CDR3 region is CASSPIAMNTEAFF. The CDR3 nucleotides read TGTGCCAGCAGCCCTATAGCCATGAACACTGAAGCTTTCTTT.

With respect to this clone: The junction does not match germline at one end; this may be a read error. J is TRBJ2-3 and V is TRBV7-7, with 10 bases aligning to TRBD1. Germline values: CDR1 SSHAT, CDR2 FNYEAQ (reference sequence). The CDR3 consists of 15 residues. CDR3 sequence (DNA): TGTGCTAGCAGCTTGAGGACAGGGGGTTCAGATACGCAGTATTTT. This translates into CASSLRTGGSDTQYF.

V and J are TRBV5-1 and TRBJ2-5; 9 bases fit TRBD1. CDR1 and CDR2 (germline): SGHRS, YFSETQ. The CDR3 extends over 16 amino acids. The trim removed 4 bases at V and 5 bases at J, leaving 12 bases unmatched. CDR3 sequence: CASSAPGQGLMETQYF. CDR3 nucleotide sequence: TGCGCCAGCAGCGCTCCCGGACAGGGGCTTATGGAGACCCAGTACTTC.

This clone turned up a few times. This chain links TRBV7-9 with TRBJ1-1; no reliable D call. The V and J ends lost 2 bases and 3 bases respectively, with 7 bases between them. The CDR3 runs to 13 residues. Germline CDR1 is SEHNR and CDR2 is FQNEAQ (reference sequence). CDR3 nucleotide sequence: TGTGCCAGCAGCTTATCTTCAGACACTGAAGCTTTCTTT. It specifies CASSLSSDTEAFF.

The chain carries TRBV7-2 and TRBJ2-7; 10 bases align to TRBD2. In germline, CDR1 is SGHTA, CDR2 FQGNSA. V was pared by 0 bases and J by 3 bases, with 5 bases of the junction left unmatched. The CDR3 covers 16 residues. The chain's CDR3 is CASSLAGASGGYEQYF. The DNA of the CDR3 is TGTGCCAGCAGCTTAGCGGGGGCTAGCGGGGGCTACGAGCAGTACTTC.

V is TRBV27 and J is TRBJ2-7; 10 bases map to TRBD1. Germline V gives CDR1 MNHEY, CDR2 SMNVEV (reference sequence). The CDR3 spans 16 residues. V trimming: 4 bases; J trimming: 4 bases; junction bases outside the gene matches: 10. The CDR3 sequence: CASSSPDRGNIYEQYF. The CDR3, as DNA: TGTGCCAGCAGTTCGCCGGACAGGGGGAATATTTACGAGCAGTACTTC.

Remarks on this clone: This sample also contains other DNA sequences that code for the same CDR3. This chain joins TRBV5-1 and TRBJ1-5; TRBD1 agrees at 7 bases. The ends lost 0 bases at V and 4 bases at J; junction bases unmatched: 4. The CDR3 has 15 residues. Germline V CDR1 and CDR2: SGHRS, YFSETQ. The CDR3 DNA reads TGCGCCAGCAGCTTGGTCCCAGGGGGAAATCAGCCCCAGCATTTT. This codes for CASSLVPGGNQPQHF.

The chain employs TRBV4-2 and TRBJ2-5; TRBD2 matches at 10 bases. The junction had 10 bases not matched to a gene; V was cut back by 7 bases and J by 5 bases. Germline loops: CDR1 LGHNA, CDR2 YNFKEQ. The CDR3 extends over 15 amino acids. CDR3 bases: TGTGCCAGCACCCCTGAGGTAGCGGGAGGTGAGACCCAGTACTTC. This gives the protein CASTPEVAGGETQYF.

The rearrangement links TRBV30 to TRBJ1-2; 7 bases line up with TRBD1. Germline CDR1 reads GTSNPN; CDR2 reads SVGIG (reference sequence). V lost 2 bases and J lost 8; bases outside the gene matches: 5. The CDR3 has 12 amino acids. The CDR3 DNA follows: TGTGCCTGGAGTAGGGGGCGGCACGGCTACACCTTC. The encoded protein is CAWSRGRHGYTF.

J is TRBJ1-6 and V is TRBV5-1; D remains unclear. The V end was cut by 0 bases, the J end by 6 bases, with 7 bases between. The CDR3 has 14 amino acids. Germline lookup yields CDR1 SGHRS and CDR2 YFSETQ. Written as DNA, the CDR3 is TGCGCCAGCAGCTTGGAAGCTCCTAATTCACCCCTCCACTTT. This codes for CASSLEAPNSPLHF.

This clone was counted a few times. The chain recombines TRBV5-6 with TRBJ2-6, with D unclear. The V end lost 4 bases, the J end lost 0 bases, and 8 bases lay between the germline ends. The length of the CDR3 is 15 residues. CDR1 is SGHDT and CDR2 is YYEEEE in the germline V gene. The CDR3 DNA reads as TGTGCCAGCAGCGACTTCGGCTCTGGGGCCAACGTCCTGACTTTC. Protein: CASSDFGSGANVLTF. Supplemented by reference TRBV5-6 and TRBJ2-6, the full variable domain reads DAGVTQSPTHLIKTRGQQVTLRCSPKSGHDTVSWYQQALGQGPQFIFQYYEEEERQRGNFPDRFSGHQFPNYSSELNVNALLLGDSALYLCASSDFGSGANVLTFGAGSRLTVL.

The chain carries TRBV2 and TRBJ1-2, with 8 nucleotides matching TRBD1. CDR3 size: 15 residues. V shed 8 bases and J 7 bases; nucleotides not matched to a gene: 15. Germline CDR1 reads SNHLY; CDR2 reads FYNNEI. DNA for the CDR3: TGTGCCAGCGTCGGCCAGGGGGCTCTGGGGAGTGGCTACACCTTC. Its protein is CASVGQGALGSGYTF.

The rearrangement joins TRBV15 to TRBJ1-3; no clear D gene. The CDR3 extends over 15 amino acids. V was shortened by 0 bases and J by 0 bases, with 6 bases between the two germline ends. The germline V gene encodes CDR1 LNHNV and CDR2 YYDKDF (reference sequence). Here the CDR3 DNA reads TGTGCCACCAGCAGAGATCAGGTCTCTGGAAACACCATATATTTT. Translating it yields CATSRDQVSGNTIYF.